The 28 T cell receptor beta chains below all came from one sample that was sequenced in a study of blood T cell repertoires in COVID-19. Sequenced by immunoSEQ multiplex PCR; TCRdb stores in-frame clones only, minus some. Of 270,000 or so clones in the sample, approximately 80% are singletons; the top ten hold around 7.8%. Sequencing was performed on peripheral blood. Source of these receptors: a human donor in a cohort sampled during active COVID-19.

The V call is TRBV3-1 (or the pseudogene TRBV3-2), the J call TRBJ1-2; 8 nucleotides line up with TRBD1. The CDR3 runs to 16 residues. Germline V gene data show CDR1 as LGHDT and CDR2 as YNNKEL (reference sequence). The J segment lost 7 bases and the V segment lost 4 bases, leaving 14 bases of the junction unmatched. The DNA for the CDR3 is TGTGCCAGCAGCCGATCCTTTCTCGGACAGGGTGGTGGCTACACCTTC. Translating it yields CASSRSFLGQGGGYTF.

A few counts support this clone. The chain carries TRBV7-2 and TRBJ1-3; D unclear. The CDR3 is made up of 13 amino acids. V was pared by 0 bases and J by 4 bases, with 4 bases between. Germline values: CDR1 SGHTA, CDR2 FQGNSA. CDR3 sequence: CASSLAQGNTIYF. CDR3 in DNA: TGTGCCAGCAGCTTAGCACAGGGAAACACCATATATTTT. Full variable domain (remainder filled in from reference TRBV7-2 and TRBJ1-3): GAGVSQSPSNKVTEKGKDVELRCDPISGHTALYWYRQSLGQGLEFLIYFQGNSAPDKSGLPSDRFSAERTGGSVSTLTIQRTQQEDSAVYLCASSLAQGNTIYFGEGSWLTVV.

J is TRBJ1-2 and V is TRBV27, with TRBD1 as a possible D gene (5 bases). This CDR3 comprises 12 residues. The V gene's germline CDR1 is MNHEY and CDR2 SMNVEV (reference sequence). V lost 6 bases, J lost 6 bases, and 11 bases lay in between. The CDR3 sequence: CASSRPGDGYTF. CDR3 coding DNA: TGTGCCAGCAGCCGGCCGGGGGATGGCTACACCTTC.

The chain is built from TRBV4-1 and TRBJ1-1, with a tentative D call TRBD1 (6 bases). Between the trimmed V and J ends, which lost 3 bases and 1 base, there was a span of 15 bases. CDR3 size: 16 residues. Germline V gene data show CDR1 as MGHRA and CDR2 as YSYEKL. CDR3 in DNA: TGCGCCAGCAGCCAGAGCCCGGGGACACGGAACACTGAAGCTTTCTTT. It specifies CASSQSPGTRNTEAFF.

The count of this clone is one. The J gene is TRBJ2-7, the V gene TRBV28, with D perhaps matching TRBD2 (6 bases). The CDR3 covers 14 residues. The germline CDR1 and CDR2 sequences are MDHEN and SYDVKM. V dropped 6 bases and J dropped 6 bases, with 18 bases sitting between them. CDR3 in DNA: TGTGCCAGCAGCCCTGTGGGGAGGAGTACCGAGCAGTACTTC. Protein product: CASSPVGRSTEQYF.

This chain uses TRBV3-1 (or the pseudogene TRBV3-2) with TRBJ2-7, with 7 bases aligning to TRBD2. The CDR3 runs 15 residues. The trim removed 11 bases at V and 2 bases at J, leaving 15 bases unmatched. The germline V gene has CDR1 LGHDT and CDR2 YNNKEL (reference sequence). CDR3 sequence reads: CAAQRGGSPTYEQYF. The CDR3 DNA reads as TGTGCCGCCCAACGGGGAGGGTCCCCAACCTACGAGCAGTACTTC.

This chain connects TRBV7-2 to TRBJ2-7; 13 bases map to TRBD2. Germline CDR1 and CDR2: SGHTA and FQGNSA. Trimming at V came to 5 bases and at J to 2 bases, leaving 6 bases not matched to a gene. The CDR3 sequence is 16 residues long. Written as DNA, the CDR3 is TGTGCCAGCAGCACGTCCGGGACTAGCGGGACCTACGAGCAGTACTTC. Its translation: CASSTSGTSGTYEQYF.

V gene TRBV5-1 combines with J gene TRBJ2-1; 9 bases align to TRBD2. The germline gives CDR1 SGHRS, CDR2 YFSETQ. J was trimmed by 2 bases and V by 1 base; bases with no gene match: 4. CDR3 size: 16 residues. CDR3 DNA sequence: TGCGCCAGCAGCTTGACCATAGCGGGGGCCTACAATGAGCAGTTCTTC. It specifies CASSLTIAGAYNEQFF.

This clone was seen more than once but under ten times. V and J are TRBV18 and TRBJ1-2, with 7 nucleotides matching TRBD1. In germline, CDR1 is KGHSH, CDR2 LQKENI. The CDR3 is 15 residues long. V shed 6 bases and J 1 base; nucleotides not matched to a gene: 8. The CDR3 region is CASSRDSRFNYGYTF. The CDR3 DNA reads as TGTGCCAGCTCTCGGGACAGTAGATTTAACTATGGCTACACCTTC.

The chain has TRBV6-5 and TRBJ2-5; the D is unclear. Deletions cut 0 bases from V and 2 bases from J, with 7 bases between. Germline CDR1 MNHEY, CDR2 SVGAGI. This CDR3 region has 14 residues. CDR3 bases: TGTGCCAGCAGTTACTCGCCCGGGCAAGAGACCCAGTACTTC. Protein: CASSYSPGQETQYF.

This rearrangement joins TRBV6-5 to TRBJ2-2; weak D call: TRBD1 (5 bases). V dropped 8 bases and J dropped 1 base, with 14 bases sitting between them. The CDR3 contains 15 residues. CDR1 is MNHEY and CDR2 is SVGAGI in the germline V gene. The CDR3 nucleotides read TGTGCCAGCTCCTGGGGCAGGTGGAACACCGGGGAGCTGTTTTTT. Residues: CASSWGRWNTGELFF.

V and J are TRBV6-4 and TRBJ1-2, with a weak D call TRBD1 (6 bases). Between the trimmed V and J ends, which lost 5 bases and 8 bases, there was a span of 12 bases. The CDR3 is 12 amino acids. CDR1 and CDR2 from the germline V gene are MRHNA and SNTAGT. DNA for the CDR3: TGTGCCAGCAGTCAACAGGGTCGCGGCTACACCTTC. The encoded protein is CASSQQGRGYTF.

This chain links TRBV29-1 with TRBJ1-2; no clear D. CDR1 and CDR2 from the germline V gene are SQVTM and ANQGSEA. With 6 bases removed from V and 0 bases from J, the gap between germline ends came to 14 bases. This CDR3 is 14 amino acids long. The chain's CDR3 is CSVARLEPNYGYTF. For the CDR3, the DNA is TGCAGCGTCGCCCGCTTAGAACCTAACTATGGCTACACCTTC.

The chain recombines TRBV21-1 with TRBJ2-1; the D call of TRBD2 is as the table states it, not checked on the DNA. TRBV21-1 is termed a pseudogene. The CDR3 contains 15 residues. The CDR3 sequence is CASSRGDKGYNEQFF. The CDR3 DNA follows: TGTGCCAGCAGCCGGGGGGACAAAGGCTACAATGAGCAGTTCTTC.

V is TRBV5-8 and J is TRBJ2-2; 10 nucleotides line up with TRBD2. Germline V gene lookup returns CDR1 SGHTS and CDR2 YDEGEE. The CDR3 is 18 residues long. The junction had 9 bases not matched to a gene; V was cut back by 0 bases and J by 4 bases. CDR3 DNA: TGTGCCAGCAGCTTGGCCTGGCTAGCGGGAGTTGGCACCGGGGAGCTGTTTTTT. Amino acid sequence: CASSLAWLAGVGTGELFF.

The chain combines TRBV7-8 with TRBJ1-5; TRBD1 matches at 7 bases. Germline CDR1 reads SGHVS; CDR2 reads FQNEAQ. The CDR3 is made up of 19 amino acids. V lost 0 bases to trimming and J lost 3 bases; unmatched junction nucleotides: 14. Here the CDR3 reads CASSLAWRGREGYNQPQHF. CDR3 coding DNA: TGTGCCAGCAGCTTAGCTTGGAGGGGGCGCGAGGGTTACAATCAGCCCCAGCATTTT. The entire variable domain, with the rest obtained from reference TRBV7-8 and TRBJ1-5, is as follows: GAGVSQSPRYKVAKRGQDVALRCDPISGHVSLFWYQQALGQGPEFLTYFQNEAQLDKSGLPSDRFFAERPEGSVSTLKIQRTQQEDSAVYLCASSLAWRGREGYNQPQHFGDGTRLSIL.

The chain uses TRBV19 and TRBJ1-2; perhaps TRBD1 as D (6 bases). This CDR3 spans 14 amino acids. V lost 2 bases and J 8 bases, leaving 15 bases between the germline ends. Per germline, CDR1 LNHDA and CDR2 SQIVND (reference sequence). In DNA form, the CDR3 reads TGTGCCAGTAGTATATTGGACAGAAGAGGGGGCTACACCTTC. Protein product: CASSILDRRGGYTF.

The genes are TRBV21-1 and TRBJ1-2; TRBD1 reflects the table's D call only, with no check against the DNA. TRBV21-1 corresponds to a pseudogene. The CDR3 spans 18 residues. CDR3 sequence (DNA): TGTGCCAGCAGCAAAGAAGGGGACGACAGGGGGCTTGACTATGGCTACACCTTC. It codes for CASSKEGDDRGLDYGYTF.

The chain has TRBV7-9 and TRBJ2-3; TRBD2 aligns across 11 bases. This CDR3 comprises 17 residues. CDR1 and CDR2 from the germline V gene are SEHNR and FQNEAQ (reference sequence). The trim removed 2 bases at V and 3 bases at J, leaving 7 bases unmatched. The CDR3 here is CASSLLVTSGGTDTQYF. The CDR3 DNA follows: TGTGCCAGCAGCTTATTGGTAACTAGCGGGGGAACAGATACGCAGTATTTT.

This chain connects TRBV5-5 to TRBJ2-7; perhaps TRBD1 as D (7 bases). Trimming pared 4 bases from V and 7 bases from J, leaving 24 bases between. Germline CDR1 reads SGHKS; CDR2 reads YYEKEE (reference sequence). CDR3 size: 16 residues. DNA for the CDR3: TGTGCCAGCAGCGAAACCAACGGCAGGGGGGATAGAGAGCAGTACTTC. Translating gives CASSETNGRGDREQYF.

The J gene is TRBJ2-1, the V gene TRBV7-9, with D possibly matching TRBD2 (7 bases). The V end lost 5 bases, the J end lost 0 bases, and 17 bases lay between the germline ends. Germline CDR1 is SEHNR and CDR2 is FQNEAQ (reference sequence). The CDR3 length is 17 residues. The CDR3 here is CASSGGGRESSYNEQFF. Written as DNA, the CDR3 is TGTGCCAGCAGCGGAGGGGGGCGGGAGAGCTCCTACAATGAGCAGTTCTTC.

The chain couples TRBV11-2 to TRBJ1-2; no reliable D call. This CDR3 region has 13 residues. V was clipped by 4 bases and J by 5 bases, with 11 bases between them. CDR1 is SGHAT and CDR2 is FQNNGV in the germline V gene. CDR3: CASSSEQVYGYTF. The DNA of the CDR3 is TGTGCCAGCAGCTCCGAACAAGTGTATGGCTACACCTTC.

This chain uses TRBV18 with TRBJ1-2; D gene uncertain. The CDR3 runs 15 residues. Germline V CDR1 and CDR2: KGHSH, LQKENI. Trimming left V 3 bases short and J 0 bases short, with 11 bases between. CDR3 nucleotide sequence: TGTGCCAGCTCACCTAGCGGCGCCGCTAACTATGGCTACACCTTC. As protein: CASSPSGAANYGYTF.

This clone was recorded only once. This chain links TRBV5-1 with TRBJ2-1; D is undetermined. The CDR3 is 17 amino acids. V was shortened by 4 bases and J by 1 base, with 18 bases between the two germline ends. CDR1 is SGHRS, CDR2 YFSETQ, per germline. The CDR3: CASSTQTELPSYNEQFF. DNA for the CDR3: TGCGCCAGCAGCACCCAAACAGAACTCCCATCCTACAATGAGCAGTTCTTC.

The chain has TRBV21-1 and TRBJ1-2; the table's TRBD1 call for D was not verified on the DNA. TRBV21-1 is a pseudogene segment. This CDR3 spans 13 amino acids. This CDR3 reads CASTISTGHGYTF. The CDR3 bases are TGTGCCAGCACGATCTCGACAGGGCATGGCTACACCTTC.

The J gene is TRBJ2-5, the V gene TRBV28; a weak D match, TRBD1 (6 bases). The CDR3 spans 13 residues. The germline CDR1 and CDR2 sequences are MDHEN and SYDVKM. The V end was cut by 7 bases, the J end by 5 bases, with 14 bases between. The CDR3 DNA reads TGTGCCAGCAATAAAGGGGGTCGGGAGACCCAGTACTTC. Protein: CASNKGGRETQYF.

Only a few counts were recorded for this clone. The CDR3, as DNA: TGCGCCAGCAGCTTGGGGACAGTTAGCAATCAGCCCCAGCATTTT. Translation: CASSLGTVSNQPQHF. The chain joins TRBV5-1 to TRBJ1-5, with D tentatively TRBD1 (6 bases). Germline CDR1 reads SGHRS; CDR2 reads YFSETQ. Trimming stripped 0 bases from V and 0 bases from J, with 7 bases between. The CDR3 runs 15 residues.

The V call is TRBV7-8, the J call TRBJ2-6; 12 bases map to TRBD2. Germline V CDR1 and CDR2: SGHVS, FQNEAQ. V was pared by 5 bases and J by 3 bases, with 8 bases of the junction left unmatched. CDR3 size: 18 residues. The CDR3 bases are TGTGCCAGCAGCCGGACGACTAGCGGGAGTATTGGGGCCAACGTCCTGACTTTC. It encodes CASSRTTSGSIGANVLTF.